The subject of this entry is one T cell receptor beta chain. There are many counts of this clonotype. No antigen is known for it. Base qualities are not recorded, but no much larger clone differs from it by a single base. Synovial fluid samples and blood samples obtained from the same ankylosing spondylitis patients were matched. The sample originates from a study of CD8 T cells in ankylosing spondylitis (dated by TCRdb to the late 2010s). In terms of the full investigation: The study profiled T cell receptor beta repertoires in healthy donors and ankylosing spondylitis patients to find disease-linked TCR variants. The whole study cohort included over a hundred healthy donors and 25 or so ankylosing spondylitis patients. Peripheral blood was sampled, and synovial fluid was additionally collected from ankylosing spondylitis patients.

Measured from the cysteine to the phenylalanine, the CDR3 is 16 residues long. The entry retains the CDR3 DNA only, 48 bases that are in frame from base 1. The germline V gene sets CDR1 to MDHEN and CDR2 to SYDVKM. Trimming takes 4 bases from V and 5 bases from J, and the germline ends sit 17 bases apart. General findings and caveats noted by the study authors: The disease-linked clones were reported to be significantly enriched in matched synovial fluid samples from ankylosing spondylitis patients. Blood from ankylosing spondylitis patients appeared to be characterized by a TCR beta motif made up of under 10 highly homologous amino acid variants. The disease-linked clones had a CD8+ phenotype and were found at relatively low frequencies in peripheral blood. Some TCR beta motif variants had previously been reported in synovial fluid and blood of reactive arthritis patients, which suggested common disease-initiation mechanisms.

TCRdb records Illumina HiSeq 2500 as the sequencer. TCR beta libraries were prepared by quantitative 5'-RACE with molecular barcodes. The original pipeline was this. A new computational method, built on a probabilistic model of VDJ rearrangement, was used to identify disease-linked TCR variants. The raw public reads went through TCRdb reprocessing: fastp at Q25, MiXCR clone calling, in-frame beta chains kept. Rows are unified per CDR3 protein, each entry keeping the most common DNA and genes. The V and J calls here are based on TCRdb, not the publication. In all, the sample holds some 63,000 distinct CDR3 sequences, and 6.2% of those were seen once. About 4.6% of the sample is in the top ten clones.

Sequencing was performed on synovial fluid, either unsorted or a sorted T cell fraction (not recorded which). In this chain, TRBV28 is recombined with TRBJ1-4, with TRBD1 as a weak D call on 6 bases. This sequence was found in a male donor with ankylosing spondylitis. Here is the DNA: TGTGCCAGCAGTTCACCTCAGGGGACTGCCAATGAAAAACTGTTTTTT. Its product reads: CASSSPQGTANEKLFF.